This is a list of T cell receptor beta chains from one sample in a study of T cell responses to AZD1222 COVID-19 vaccine. Generated by immunoSEQ multiplex PCR, the TCRdb table keeps only in-frame clones and is missing some. Altogether approximately 150,000 clones are present, about 86% being singletons, with the ten largest covering 5.1%. The source material was peripheral blood, sampled 28 days after the second AZD1222 dose. The receptors stem from an adult who received the AZD1222 COVID-19 vaccine. The CDR3 runs from the conserved cysteine through the conserved F or W. The D gene is left open where the match is weak.

D	V	J	CDR3
.	TRBV5-4	TRBJ2-3	CASSFVTSNTDTQYF
.	TRBV20-1	TRBJ1-1	CSARDPPEAFF
.	TRBV6-6	TRBJ2-3	CATRAESTDTQYF
.	TRBV12-3/TRBV12-4	TRBJ1-2	CASSLPANYGYTF
.	TRBV6-5	TRBJ2-3	CASSSGQTSRGYF
TRBD1	TRBV19	TRBJ2-1	CASRVGGPYNEQFF
TRBD2	TRBV11-2	TRBJ2-1	CASSVGLVGGNEQFF
.	TRBV4-1	TRBJ2-7	CASSQVPGTYEQYF
.	TRBV11-2	TRBJ1-5	CASSPQPGDLSNQPQHF
.	TRBV2	TRBJ1-2	CASSEDRGSYGYTF
.	TRBV29-1	TRBJ2-2	CSVSLISTGELFF
TRBD1	TRBV30	TRBJ1-2	CAWADRDYNYGYTF
TRBD2	TRBV15	TRBJ2-1	CATHLAGGGAEQFF
TRBD2	TRBV7-8	TRBJ2-1	CASSLRSSGDYNEQFF
.	TRBV7-9	TRBJ1-6	CASSSRGEGNSPLHF
.	TRBV5-1	TRBJ1-4	CASSSAGTNEKLFF
.	TRBV19	TRBJ2-7	CASSIARQWRGGYEQYF
.	TRBV15	TRBJ2-7	CATSSEGQSYEQYF
TRBD2	TRBV7-8	TRBJ2-7	CASSFPSGNPSYEQYF
.	TRBV7-8	TRBJ1-4	CASSLVQEDEKLFF
.	TRBV6-5	TRBJ2-7	CASLGYSYEQYF
.	TRBV10-2	TRBJ1-3	CASSESIRSRNTIYF